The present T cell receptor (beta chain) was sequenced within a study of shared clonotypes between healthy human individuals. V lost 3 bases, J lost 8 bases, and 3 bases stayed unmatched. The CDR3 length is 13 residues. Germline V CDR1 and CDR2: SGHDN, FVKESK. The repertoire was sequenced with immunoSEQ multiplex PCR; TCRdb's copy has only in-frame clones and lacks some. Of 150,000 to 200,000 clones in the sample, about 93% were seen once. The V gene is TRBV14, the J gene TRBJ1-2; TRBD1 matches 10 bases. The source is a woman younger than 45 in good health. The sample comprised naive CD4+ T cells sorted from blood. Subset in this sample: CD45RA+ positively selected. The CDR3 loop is CASSQGQGYGYTF. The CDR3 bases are TGTGCCAGCAGCCAGGGACAGGGGTACGGCTACACCTTC.